This T cell receptor (beta chain) was captured by sequencing in a study of shared clonotypes between healthy human individuals. Study at large: The study drew on two women and three men aged 18 to 49 as donors.

Naive CD8 cells were CD45RO-negative, positively selected for CCR7, excluding terminally differentiated effector memory CD45RA+ cells. Notes on this clone: What it binds is unknown.

General study findings and limits: Researchers found naive subsets generally carried larger estimated richness than memory subsets.

The CDR3 sequence is 15 residues long. V lost 0 bases and J lost 1, with 6 bases in between. CDR1 SGHTA and CDR2 FQGTGA come from the germline V gene. Over several immunoSEQ plates, each subset's genomic DNA was distributed in even portions. Here immunoSEQ multiplex PCR was the method, and the copy in TCRdb shows in-frame clones only, minus some. The data show about 2,200,000 clones, approximately 94% seen once. The sequencing sample was made of naive CD8+ T cells from PBMCs. The TCR was taken from a man younger than 30 in good health. Some clones in this sample may be carry-over from other donors' samples. J is TRBJ2-2 and V is TRBV7-3; D uncertain. CDR3 loop: CASSLTTGNTGELFF. CDR3 DNA: TGTGCCAGCAGCTTAACGACCGGGAACACCGGGGAGCTGTTTTTT.